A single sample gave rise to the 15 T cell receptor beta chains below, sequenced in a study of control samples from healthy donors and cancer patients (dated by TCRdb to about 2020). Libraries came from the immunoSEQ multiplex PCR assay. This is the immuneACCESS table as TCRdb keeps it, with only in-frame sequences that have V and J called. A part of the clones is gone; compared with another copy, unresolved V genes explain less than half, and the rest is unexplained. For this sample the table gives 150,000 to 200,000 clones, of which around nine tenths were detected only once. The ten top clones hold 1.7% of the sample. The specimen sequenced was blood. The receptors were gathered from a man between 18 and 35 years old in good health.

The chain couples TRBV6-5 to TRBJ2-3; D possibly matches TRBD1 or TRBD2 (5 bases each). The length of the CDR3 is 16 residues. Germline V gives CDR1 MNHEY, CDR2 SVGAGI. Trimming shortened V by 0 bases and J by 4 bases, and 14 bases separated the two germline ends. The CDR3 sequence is CASSYSGVGLPDTQYF. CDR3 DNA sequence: TGTGCCAGCAGTTACTCGGGGGTAGGTCTCCCAGATACGCAGTATTTT.

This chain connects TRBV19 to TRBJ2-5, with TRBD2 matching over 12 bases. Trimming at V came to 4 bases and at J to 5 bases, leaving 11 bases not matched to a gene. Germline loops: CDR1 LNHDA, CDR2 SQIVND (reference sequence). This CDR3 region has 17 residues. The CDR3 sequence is CASSTTWTSGERETQYF. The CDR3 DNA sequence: TGTGCCAGTAGTACGACATGGACTAGCGGGGAAAGGGAGACCCAGTACTTC.

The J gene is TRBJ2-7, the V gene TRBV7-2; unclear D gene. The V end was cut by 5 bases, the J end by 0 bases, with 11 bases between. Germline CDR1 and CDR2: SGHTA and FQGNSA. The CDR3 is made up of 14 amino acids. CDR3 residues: CASSIGPGSYEQYF. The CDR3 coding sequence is TGTGCCAGCAGCATCGGCCCCGGCTCCTACGAGCAGTACTTC.

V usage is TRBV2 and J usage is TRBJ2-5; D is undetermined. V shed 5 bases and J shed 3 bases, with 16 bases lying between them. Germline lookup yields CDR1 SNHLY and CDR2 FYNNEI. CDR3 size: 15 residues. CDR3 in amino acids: CASSQQLVVEETQYF. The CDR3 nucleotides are TGTGCCAGCAGTCAACAATTGGTCGTCGAAGAGACCCAGTACTTC.

In DNA, the CDR3 is TGCGCCAGCAGCCAATCAGGGGTTGGTGAGACCCAGTACTTC. Residues: CASSQSGVGETQYF. The chain is built from TRBV4-1 and TRBJ2-5, with D possibly matching TRBD1 (6 bases). Per the germline V gene, CDR1 is MGHRA and CDR2 is YSYEKL. The CDR3 runs to 14 residues. Trimming cost V 2 bases and J 5 bases, with 12 bases left between them.

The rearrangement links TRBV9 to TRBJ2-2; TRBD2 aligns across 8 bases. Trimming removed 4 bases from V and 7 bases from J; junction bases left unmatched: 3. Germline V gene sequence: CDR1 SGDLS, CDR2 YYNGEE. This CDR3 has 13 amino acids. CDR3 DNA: TGTGCCAGCAGCACGGGGGGGCGCGGGGAGCTGTTTTTT. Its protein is CASSTGGRGELFF.

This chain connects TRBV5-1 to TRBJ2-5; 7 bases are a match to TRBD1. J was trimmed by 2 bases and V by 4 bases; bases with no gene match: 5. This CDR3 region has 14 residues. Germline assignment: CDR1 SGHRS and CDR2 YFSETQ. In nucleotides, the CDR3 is TGCGCCAGCAGCCTCGGGACAGCGCAAGAGACCCAGTACTTC. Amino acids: CASSLGTAQETQYF.

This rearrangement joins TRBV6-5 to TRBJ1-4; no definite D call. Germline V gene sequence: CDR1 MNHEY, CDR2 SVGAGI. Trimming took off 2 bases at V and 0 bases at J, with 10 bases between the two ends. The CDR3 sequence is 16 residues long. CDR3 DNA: TGTGCCAGCAGTTACACCGGACGGACAACTAATGAAAAACTGTTTTTT. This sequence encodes CASSYTGRTTNEKLFF.

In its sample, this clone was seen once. CDR3 in amino acids: CSASPLGQGRWNTEAFF. The CDR3 DNA reads TGCAGTGCTAGTCCGCTTGGACAGGGTCGATGGAACACTGAAGCTTTCTTT. The chain links TRBV20-1 to TRBJ1-1, with TRBD1 matching 8 bases. Trimming took 3 bases from V and 1 from J; bases not matched to a gene: 13. The germline V gene has CDR1 DFQATT and CDR2 SNEGSKA (reference sequence). The length of the CDR3 is 17 residues.

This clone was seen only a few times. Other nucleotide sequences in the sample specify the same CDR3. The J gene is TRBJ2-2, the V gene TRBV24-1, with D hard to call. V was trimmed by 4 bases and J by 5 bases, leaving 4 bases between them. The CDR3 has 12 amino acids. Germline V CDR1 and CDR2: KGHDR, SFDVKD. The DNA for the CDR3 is TGTGCCACCAGTGAGGGAACCGGGGAGCTGTTTTTT. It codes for CATSEGTGELFF.

CDR3 DNA sequence: TGCGCCAGCAGCCAGCCCCATACCGGGGAGCTGTTTTTT. It yields the protein CASSQPHTGELFF. This chain joins TRBV4-3 and TRBJ2-2; D not certain. V was cut by 3 bases and J by 5 bases, with 7 bases left in between. Germline assignment: CDR1 LGHNA and CDR2 YSLEER. The CDR3 sequence is 13 residues long.

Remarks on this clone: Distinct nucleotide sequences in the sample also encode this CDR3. Written as DNA, the CDR3 is TGTGCCAGTAGTATAGGAAATCAGCCCCAGCATTTT. Residues: CASSIGNQPQHF. The chain couples TRBV19 to TRBJ1-5; D remains ambiguous. V lost 1 base and J 4 bases, leaving 2 bases between the germline ends. This CDR3 is 12 amino acids long. Germline V CDR1 and CDR2: LNHDA, SQIVND (reference sequence).

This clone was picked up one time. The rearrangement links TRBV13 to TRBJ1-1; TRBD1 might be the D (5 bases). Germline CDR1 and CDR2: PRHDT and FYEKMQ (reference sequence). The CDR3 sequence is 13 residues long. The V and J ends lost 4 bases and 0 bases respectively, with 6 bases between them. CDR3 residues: CASSSRVNTEAFF. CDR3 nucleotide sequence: TGTGCCAGCAGCTCCAGGGTGAACACTGAAGCTTTCTTT.

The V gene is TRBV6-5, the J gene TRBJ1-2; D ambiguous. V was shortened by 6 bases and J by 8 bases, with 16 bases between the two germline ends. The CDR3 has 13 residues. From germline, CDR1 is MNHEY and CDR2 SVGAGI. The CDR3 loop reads CASSLITESGYTF. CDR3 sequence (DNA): TGTGCCAGCAGCCTTATTACGGAAAGCGGCTACACCTTC.

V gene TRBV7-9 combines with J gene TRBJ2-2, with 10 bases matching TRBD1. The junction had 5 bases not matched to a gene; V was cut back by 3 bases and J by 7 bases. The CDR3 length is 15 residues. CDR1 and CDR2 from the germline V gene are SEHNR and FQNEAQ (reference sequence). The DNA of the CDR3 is TGTGCCAGCAGCTTGGGACAGGGGACGAACGGGGAGCTGTTTTTT. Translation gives CASSLGQGTNGELFF.